These T cell receptor beta chains were read from a single sample in a study of blood T cells in healthy people across ages. From the 5' RACE reads, TCRdb called clonotypes with MiXCR, one entry per CDR3 protein. In the table there are 730,000 or so distinct CDR3 sequences, roughly 41% of which are singletons. Material for sequencing was blood. Source of these receptors: a man older than 75 in good health. CDR3s include the opening cysteine and the closing phenylalanine or tryptophan. D genes are given only for firm matches. Part of the rows lack a size; the others show once, few, many or a class for expanded clones.

size: few; D: -; J: TRBJ2-7; V: TRBV12-3/TRBV12-4; CDR3: CASSLDGSSYNEQYF; DNA: TGTGCCAGCAGTTTAGACGGGAGCTCCTACAATGAGCAGTACTTC
size: -; D: TRBD1; J: TRBJ2-3; V: TRBV7-2; CDR3: CASSAGAQGAGDTQYF; DNA: TGTGCCAGCAGCGCAGGGGCCCAGGGGGCCGGAGATACGCAGTATTTT
size: many; D: -; J: TRBJ2-7; V: TRBV9; CDR3: CASSVALGLNYEQYF; DNA: TGTGCCAGCAGCGTAGCCTTAGGGCTAAACTACGAGCAGTACTTC
size: -; D: -; J: TRBJ1-1; V: TRBV7-9; CDR3: CASSLDGDGTEAFF; DNA: TGTGCCAGCAGCTTAGACGGGGACGGCACTGAAGCTTTCTTT
size: few; D: TRBD2; J: TRBJ2-7; V: TRBV20-1; CDR3: CSASFPSRGVYEQYF; DNA: TGCAGTGCTAGCTTCCCCTCGCGGGGGGTCTACGAGCAGTACTTC
size: -; D: -; J: TRBJ1-2; V: TRBV7-9; CDR3: CASSQSRDPGGYTF; DNA: TGTGCCAGCAGCCAAAGTCGGGATCCAGGTGGCTACACCTTC
size: few; D: TRBD2; J: TRBJ2-7; V: TRBV20-1; CDR3: CSAERGAAYEQYF; DNA: TGCAGTGCCGAGCGGGGGGCCGCCTACGAGCAGTACTTC
size: few; D: -; J: TRBJ1-2; V: TRBV29-1; CDR3: CSVVEVAGFNYGYTF; DNA: TGCAGCGTTGTTGAGGTCGCGGGGTTTAACTATGGCTACACCTTC
size: -; D: TRBD2; J: TRBJ2-5; V: TRBV7-8; CDR3: CASSPRTSGTQETQYF; DNA: TGTGCCAGCAGCCCGAGGACTAGCGGGACCCAAGAGACCCAGTACTTC
size: few; D: TRBD2; J: TRBJ2-5; V: TRBV6-2/TRBV6-3; CDR3: CASRPGLAVRGTQYF; DNA: TGTGCCAGCAGACCGGGACTAGCGGTTCGAGGGACCCAGTACTTC
size: -; D: -; J: TRBJ2-5; V: TRBV4-1; CDR3: CASSQDYMGTQYF; DNA: TGCGCCAGCAGCCAAGATTACATGGGGACCCAGTACTTC
size: once; D: TRBD2; J: TRBJ2-7; V: TRBV2; CDR3: CASGLAENNEQYF; DNA: TGTGCCAGCGGGCTAGCGGAAAACAATGAGCAGTACTTC
size: -; D: -; J: TRBJ1-5; V: TRBV2; CDR3: CASSDGQWSNQPQHF; DNA: TGTGCCAGCAGTGATGGACAGTGGAGCAATCAGCCCCAGCATTTT
size: few; D: TRBD2; J: TRBJ2-7; V: TRBV7-6; CDR3: CASSLSGAGVQGYEQYF; DNA: TGTGCCAGCAGCTTAAGTGGGGCGGGGGTACAAGGATACGAGCAGTACTTC
size: -; D: -; J: TRBJ2-3; V: TRBV24-1; CDR3: CATSDRPGLRFSDTQYF; DNA: TGTGCCACCAGTGATCGGCCGGGACTGAGGTTTTCAGATACGCAGTATTTT
size: -; D: -; J: TRBJ2-7; V: TRBV10-3; CDR3: CAIGDATGTYEQYF; DNA: TGTGCCATCGGTGACGCTACAGGGACCTACGAGCAGTACTTC
size: few; D: -; J: TRBJ2-3; V: TRBV27; CDR3: CASSTSGAVTDTQYF; DNA: -
size: few; D: -; J: TRBJ2-1; V: TRBV10-3; CDR3: CAISSSGNNEQFF; DNA: TGTGCCATCAGCAGTTCGGGGAACAATGAGCAGTTCTTC
size: -; D: TRBD1; J: TRBJ2-7; V: TRBV13; CDR3: CASSETGNSYEQYF; DNA: TGTGCCAGCAGCGAGACAGGGAACTCCTACGAGCAGTACTTC
size: -; D: -; J: TRBJ1-6; V: TRBV4-2; CDR3: CASSQDGTGGNSPLHF; DNA: TGTGCCAGCAGCCAAGATGGTACGGGGGGAAATTCACCCCTCCACTTT
size: many; D: -; J: TRBJ2-4; V: TRBV15; CDR3: CATSRLVDGDIQYF; DNA: TGTGCCACCAGCAGGCTAGTAGACGGAGACATTCAGTACTTC
size: few; D: -; J: TRBJ1-4; V: TRBV25-1; CDR3: CASSDQALGEKLFF; DNA: TGTGCCAGCAGTGATCAGGCGTTGGGGGAAAAACTGTTTTTT
size: -; D: -; J: TRBJ2-7; V: TRBV6-2/TRBV6-3; CDR3: CASNPESSSYEQYF; DNA: TGTGCCAGCAACCCAGAAAGCAGCTCCTACGAGCAGTACTTC
size: -; D: TRBD1; J: TRBJ1-6; V: TRBV18; CDR3: CASSYFRDRASSPLHF; DNA: TGTGCCAGCTCATATTTCCGGGACAGGGCGTCTTCACCCCTCCACTTT
size: -; D: TRBD1; J: TRBJ1-6; V: TRBV12-3/TRBV12-4; CDR3: CASRADRGSPLHF; DNA: TGTGCCAGCAGGGCTGACAGGGGTTCACCCCTCCACTTT
size: -; D: TRBD1; J: TRBJ1-2; V: TRBV20-1; CDR3: CSASPTGVDGYTF; DNA: TGCAGTGCTAGCCCGACAGGGGTGGATGGCTACACCTTC
size: many; D: -; J: TRBJ2-1; V: TRBV9; CDR3: CASSVIENSYNEQFF; DNA: TGTGCCAGCAGCGTAATAGAAAACTCCTACAATGAGCAGTTCTTC
size: many; D: TRBD2; J: TRBJ2-1; V: TRBV5-1; CDR3: CASSWGLAGSLRNEQFF; DNA: TGCGCCAGCAGCTGGGGACTAGCGGGGTCTTTGAGGAATGAGCAGTTCTTC
size: few; D: -; J: TRBJ2-4; V: TRBV9; CDR3: CASSPGDGDIQYF; DNA: TGTGCCAGCAGCCCCGGGGACGGGGACATTCAGTACTTC
size: -; D: TRBD2; J: TRBJ2-7; V: TRBV29-1; CDR3: CSFGASGSLSYEQYF; DNA: TGCAGCTTCGGGGCTAGCGGGAGTTTATCCTACGAGCAGTACTTC
size: -; D: -; J: TRBJ2-7; V: TRBV2; CDR3: CASSEEYSYEQYF; DNA: TGTGCCAGCAGTGAAGAGTACTCCTACGAGCAGTACTTC
size: -; D: TRBD1; J: TRBJ2-7; V: TRBV20-1; CDR3: CSAFRDRGDEQYF; DNA: TGCAGTGCTTTCCGGGACAGGGGCGACGAGCAGTACTTC
size: -; D: -; J: TRBJ2-3; V: TRBV20-1; CDR3: CSASERVDTDTQYF; DNA: TGCAGTGCTAGCGAGCGGGTGGACACAGATACGCAGTATTTT
size: many; D: -; J: TRBJ2-3; V: TRBV29-1; CDR3: CSVALGRGWVDTQYF; DNA: TGCAGCGTTGCCCTAGGGCGGGGCTGGGTAGATACGCAGTATTTT
size: few; D: TRBD1; J: TRBJ2-7; V: TRBV5-5; CDR3: CASSTGTGGYEQYF; DNA: TGTGCCAGCAGTACCGGGACAGGGGGGTACGAGCAGTACTTC
size: many; D: -; J: TRBJ2-5; V: TRBV29-1; CDR3: CSVASADQETQYF; DNA: TGCAGCGTTGCCTCGGCTGATCAAGAGACCCAGTACTTC
size: many; D: TRBD2; J: TRBJ2-3; V: TRBV20-1; CDR3: CSARRRSSGPTSTDTQYF; DNA: TGCAGTGCTAGAAGACGGTCTAGCGGGCCCACTAGCACAGATACGCAGTATTTT
size: -; D: -; J: TRBJ2-2; V: TRBV28; CDR3: CASSFRRNTGELFF; DNA: TGTGCCAGCAGTTTTAGGCGGAACACCGGGGAGCTGTTTTTT
size: few; D: TRBD1; J: TRBJ2-5; V: TRBV5-1; CDR3: CASSLELTGVGETQYF; DNA: TGCGCCAGCAGCTTGGAACTGACAGGGGTCGGCGAGACCCAGTACTTC
size: many; D: -; J: TRBJ2-5; V: TRBV27; CDR3: CASSLRESETQYF; DNA: TGTGCCAGCAGTTTGAGGGAATCGGAGACCCAGTACTTC
size: few; D: -; J: TRBJ2-3; V: TRBV7-3; CDR3: CASSLTSTLGDTQYF; DNA: TGTGCCAGCAGCTTGACATCCACATTAGGGGATACGCAGTATTTT
size: -; D: -; J: TRBJ2-4; V: TRBV7-2; CDR3: CASSLGGKNIQYF; DNA: TGTGCCAGCAGCTTAGGGGGCAAAAACATTCAGTACTTC
size: -; D: -; J: TRBJ2-3; V: TRBV5-6; CDR3: CVSSFTGGAYTDTQYF; DNA: TGTGTCAGCAGCTTTACGGGTGGGGCTTACACAGATACGCAGTATTTT
size: -; D: TRBD2; J: TRBJ2-1; V: TRBV5-1; CDR3: CASSWTGRAGGDEQFF; DNA: TGCGCCAGCAGCTGGACCGGTAGGGCGGGAGGGGATGAGCAGTTCTTC
size: few; D: TRBD1; J: TRBJ2-1; V: TRBV28; CDR3: CASSGPGTGLRNEQFF; DNA: TGTGCCAGCAGTGGCCCCGGGACAGGGTTGCGGAATGAGCAGTTCTTC
size: -; D: TRBD2; J: TRBJ2-7; V: TRBV7-2; CDR3: CASSSGRIYEQYF; DNA: TGTGCCAGCTCTAGCGGGAGAATCTACGAGCAGTACTTC
size: -; D: -; J: TRBJ1-6; V: TRBV20-1; CDR3: CSARELGPSPLHF; DNA: TGCAGTGCCAGAGAACTTGGACCTTCACCCCTCCACTTT
size: -; D: -; J: TRBJ1-4; V: TRBV6-5; CDR3: CASGTGIMRSEKLFF; DNA: TGTGCCAGCGGTACAGGGATTATGAGATCTGAAAAACTGTTTTTT